These 25 T cell receptor beta chains were all obtained from the same sample, sequenced in a study of T cell responses to AZD1222 COVID-19 vaccine. TCRdb's copy holds only in-frame clones and misses some; the assay was immunoSEQ multiplex PCR. There are about 110,000 clones in the sample; roughly nine tenths occur only once, and roughly 6.9% lies in the top ten. The specimen was peripheral blood, collected on day 0 of AZD1222 vaccination. The receptor set was obtained from an adult in good health.

This clone was picked up one time. V usage is TRBV5-8 and J usage is TRBJ2-7; 9 positions agree with TRBD2. The CDR3 sequence is 17 residues long. V lost 5 bases to trimming and J lost 3 bases; unmatched junction nucleotides: 15. Germline V lookup: CDR1 SGHTS, CDR2 YDEGEE. CDR3 residues: CASRPLGLADQDYEQYF. CDR3 in DNA: TGTGCCAGCAGGCCTTTGGGACTAGCCGACCAGGACTACGAGCAGTACTTC.

The V and J genes are TRBV7-8 and TRBJ2-1; 7 bases align to TRBD2. Germline CDR1 and CDR2: SGHVS and FQNEAQ. The ends lost 1 base at V and 2 bases at J; junction bases unmatched: 5. The CDR3 has 16 amino acids. CDR3 sequence reads: CASSLGASGTYNEQFF. CDR3 sequence (DNA): TGTGCCAGCAGCTTAGGGGCTAGCGGAACCTACAATGAGCAGTTCTTC.

Regarding this clone: At one boundary the junction diverges from the germline segment, which might be a read error. V gene TRBV4-3 combines with J gene TRBJ2-5, with 7 bases that match TRBD1. CDR1 and CDR2 (germline): LGHNA, YSLEER. This CDR3 spans 15 amino acids. This CDR3 reads CASSLGGDTFEIQYF. The CDR3 coding sequence is TGCGCCAGCAGCCTAGGGGGCGATACGTTCGAGATCCAGTACTTC.

The chain has TRBV5-1 and TRBJ1-4, with a possible D match to TRBD1 (6 bases). The CDR3 has 16 residues. V was pared by 1 base and J by 1 base, with 11 bases between. The V gene's germline CDR1 is SGHRS and CDR2 YFSETQ. DNA for the CDR3: TGCGCCAGCAGCTTGCGGTGGGGGCAAACTAATGAAAAACTGTTTTTT. Its translation is CASSLRWGQTNEKLFF. Full variable domain (rest looked up from reference TRBV5-1 and TRBJ1-4): KAGVTQTPRYLIKTRGQQVTLSCSPISGHRSVSWYQQTPGQGLQFLFEYFSETQRNKGNFPGRFSGRQFSNSRSEMNVSTLELGDSALYLCASSLRWGQTNEKLFFGSGTQLSVL.

V and J are TRBV4-2 and TRBJ2-2, with D possibly TRBD2 on 5 matching bases. Per germline, CDR1 LGHNA and CDR2 YNFKEQ. There are 15 residues in the CDR3. V dropped 10 bases and J dropped 5 bases, with 20 bases sitting between them. The CDR3 loop reads CATEKSGLGTGELFF. For the CDR3, the DNA is TGTGCCACCGAAAAAAGCGGTTTGGGGACCGGGGAGCTGTTTTTT.

The V gene is TRBV7-9, the J gene TRBJ2-3, with D possibly called TRBD1 or TRBD2 (5 bases each). Deletions cut 11 bases from V and 2 bases from J, with 17 bases between. Germline CDR1 reads SEHNR; CDR2 reads FQNEAQ (reference sequence). The CDR3 has 14 residues. The CDR3: CAETGAGTTDTQYF. The DNA of the CDR3 is TGTGCCGAAACCGGGGCAGGGACCACAGATACGCAGTATTTT.

This clone was seen once. The rearrangement joins TRBV6-6 to TRBJ1-4; 8 bases line up with TRBD1. CDR3 length equals 16 residues. V dropped 2 bases and J dropped 6; count of bases not matched to a gene: 8. In germline, CDR1 is MNHNY, CDR2 SVGAGI (reference sequence). In DNA, the CDR3 is TGTGCCAGCAGTTACGGCAGGGGGCTTTTTGATGAAAAACTGTTTTTT. Amino acid sequence: CASSYGRGLFDEKLFF.

The rearrangement joins TRBV9 to TRBJ1-3; TRBD1 matches 8 bases. V dropped 7 bases and J dropped 0; count of bases not matched to a gene: 6. CDR1 and CDR2 from the germline V gene are SGDLS and YYNGEE. This CDR3 contains 15 residues. The CDR3 is CASDTGGTSGNTIYF. The CDR3 nucleotides read TGTGCCAGCGATACAGGGGGGACCTCTGGAAACACCATATATTTT.

The chain couples TRBV5-1 to TRBJ1-2; 7 bases agree with TRBD1. This CDR3 contains 13 residues. The V gene end was trimmed by 5 bases and the J gene end by 3 bases; junction bases not matched to a gene: 4. Germline V gene lookup returns CDR1 SGHRS and CDR2 YFSETQ. CDR3 DNA: TGCGCCAGCAGGGCCGGGACAGACTATGGCTACACCTTC. Translation: CASRAGTDYGYTF.

This sequence joins TRBV7-2 and TRBJ2-3, with D possibly matching TRBD2 (7 bases). The CDR3 totals 15 residues. Germline CDR1 reads SGHTA; CDR2 reads FQGNSA. Trimming removed 2 bases from V and 4 bases from J, with 13 bases in between. The CDR3 DNA sequence: TGTGCCAGCAGCTTATTGGGCGGGGGCCCAGATACGCAGTATTTT. It is translated as CASSLLGGGPDTQYF.

This sequence joins TRBV3-1 (or the pseudogene TRBV3-2) and TRBJ1-5; the D gene is possibly TRBD1 (6 bases). The V end lost 2 bases, the J end lost 1 base, and 9 bases lay between the germline ends. CDR1 is LGHDT, CDR2 YNNKEL, per germline (reference sequence). The CDR3 has 15 residues. The CDR3 bases are TGTGCCAGCAGCCAAACCCAGGGGAGCAATCAGCCCCAGCATTTT. Its translation is CASSQTQGSNQPQHF.

This chain links TRBV4-3 with TRBJ1-2, with unresolved D. The CDR3 contains 16 residues. Trimming took off 4 bases at V and 4 bases at J, with 19 bases between the two ends. Germline lookup yields CDR1 LGHNA and CDR2 YSLEER. For the CDR3, the DNA is TGCGCCAGCAGCCTACAGCCGGGATCCCAAGGCTATGGCTACACCTTC. It translates to CASSLQPGSQGYGYTF.

This clone is a singleton in its sample. V gene TRBV7-9 combines with J gene TRBJ1-5, with D possibly matching TRBD1 (5 bases). This CDR3 region has 12 residues. V shed 5 bases and J shed 7 bases, with 9 bases lying between them. Germline CDR1 reads SEHNR; CDR2 reads FQNEAQ (reference sequence). The CDR3 loop is CASSRGDQPQHF. The CDR3 nucleotides read TGTGCCAGCAGCCGGGGCGACCAGCCCCAGCATTTT.

The gene calls are TRBV5-1 and TRBJ2-1; D might be TRBD1 (6 bases). The CDR3 loop spans 13 amino acids. CDR1 and CDR2 (germline): SGHRS, YFSETQ. Trimming shortened V by 1 base and J by 14 bases, and 16 bases separated the two germline ends. CDR3 DNA sequence: TGCGCCAGCAGCTTGTTGGGAATTGAGGGGGAGTTCTTC. As protein: CASSLLGIEGEFF.

The rearrangement links TRBV29-1 to TRBJ1-1; possibly TRBD1 for D (5 bases). This CDR3 comprises 13 residues. Germline V gene data show CDR1 as SQVTM and CDR2 as ANQGSEA. Trimming cost V 7 bases and J 4 bases, with 16 bases left between them. CDR3 amino acids: CSAEVGGGTEAFF. CDR3 sequence (DNA): TGCAGCGCCGAGGTGGGGGGAGGCACTGAAGCTTTCTTT.

V is TRBV30 and J is TRBJ2-1; 14 bases fit TRBD2. The germline CDR1 and CDR2 sequences are GTSNPN and SVGIG (reference sequence). The CDR3 spans 20 residues. J gave up 0 bases and V 5 bases, and 15 bases lay outside the gene matches. CDR3 residues: CAWLRSGTSGGPSSYNEQFF. Written as DNA, the CDR3 is TGTGCCTGGTTAAGGTCAGGGACTAGCGGGGGACCTAGCTCCTACAATGAGCAGTTCTTC.

The rearrangement links TRBV7-9 to TRBJ1-4; D may be TRBD1 (5 bases). The length of the CDR3 is 15 residues. V lost 1 base and J 2 bases, leaving 8 bases between the germline ends. In germline, CDR1 is SEHNR, CDR2 FQNEAQ (reference sequence). CDR3 bases: TGTGCCAGCAGCTTAGGGGGGAGGACTAATGAAAAACTGTTTTTT. Residues: CASSLGGRTNEKLFF.

The CDR3 spells CASSLRLAALTDTQYF. CDR3 bases: TGTGCCAGCAGCTTAAGACTAGCGGCACTCACAGATACGCAGTATTTT. The genes are TRBV7-8 and TRBJ2-3; TRBD2 aligns across 9 bases. The junction had 5 bases not matched to a gene; V was cut back by 2 bases and J by 2 bases. Germline V gene data show CDR1 as SGHVS and CDR2 as FQNEAQ. The length of the CDR3 is 16 residues.

V usage is TRBV18 and J usage is TRBJ1-1; possible D gene TRBD1, 5 bases. The CDR3 runs to 16 residues. The germline CDR1 and CDR2 sequences are KGHSH and LQKENI. Trimming took off 4 bases at V and 0 bases at J, with 15 bases between the two ends. The CDR3 spells CASSRAARVLNTEAFF. CDR3 DNA: TGTGCCAGCTCACGCGCAGCCAGGGTATTGAACACTGAAGCTTTCTTT.

This sequence joins TRBV5-1 and TRBJ1-1, with unresolved D. V was clipped by 0 bases and J by 5 bases, with 11 bases between them. The V gene's germline CDR1 is SGHRS and CDR2 YFSETQ. The CDR3 covers 14 residues. The CDR3: CASSLEVAGTEAFF. As DNA, the CDR3 is TGCGCCAGCAGCTTGGAGGTCGCCGGGACTGAAGCTTTCTTT.

This chain links TRBV4-1 with TRBJ2-1; the match to TRBD2 covers 12 bases. The CDR3 contains 17 residues. After removal of 0 bases from V and 8 bases from J, the junction contained 8 bases not matched to a gene. Germline values: CDR1 MGHRA, CDR2 YSYEKL. The DNA for the CDR3 is TGCGCCAGCAGCCAAGATCCCCGACTAGCGGGAGTACATGAGCAGTTCTTC. Protein: CASSQDPRLAGVHEQFF.

The V call is TRBV4-2, the J call TRBJ1-3, with D possibly being TRBD1 (6 bases). V dropped 2 bases and J dropped 0 bases, with 8 bases sitting between them. Germline V gene sequence: CDR1 LGHNA, CDR2 YNFKEQ. The CDR3 has 15 residues. The CDR3 DNA reads as TGTGCCAGCAGCCAAACAGGGAACTCTGGAAACACCATATATTTT. Encoded protein: CASSQTGNSGNTIYF.

This clone was observed once. The gene calls are TRBV6-2 or TRBV6-3 and TRBJ1-4; D is ambiguous. The CDR3 loop spans 14 amino acids. Per the germline V gene, CDR1 is MNHEY and CDR2 is SVGEGT. Trimming left V 6 bases short and J 7 bases short, with 15 bases between. CDR3 sequence (DNA): TGTGCCAGCAGCCGTCCCGGACTGGTTGAAAAACTGTTTTTT. It encodes CASSRPGLVEKLFF.

The rearrangement uses TRBV10-1 and TRBJ2-5, with 7 bases that match TRBD1. The CDR3 sequence is 14 residues long. V was clipped by 3 bases and J by 1 base; unmatched bases: 2. The V gene's germline CDR1 is WNHNN and CDR2 SYGVQD (reference sequence). CDR3: CASSEGGSQETQYF. CDR3 nucleotides: TGCGCCAGCAGTGAAGGGGGCAGCCAAGAGACCCAGTACTTC.

V and J are TRBV18 and TRBJ1-1; D gene unclear. V was shortened by 2 bases and J by 4 bases, with 14 bases between the two germline ends. This CDR3 has 15 residues. The germline CDR1 and CDR2 sequences are KGHSH and LQKENI. The CDR3 nucleotides are TGTGCCAGCTCACCAAGCGCCTTGACGGGCACTGAAGCTTTCTTT. Encoded protein: CASSPSALTGTEAFF. Combining the CDR3 with reference TRBV18 and TRBJ1-1 gives the whole variable domain NAGVMQNPRHLVRRRGQEARLRCSPMKGHSHVYWYRQLPEEGLKFMVYLQKENIIDESGMPKERFSAEFPKEGPSILRIQQVVRGDSAAYFCASSPSALTGTEAFFGQGTRLTVV.